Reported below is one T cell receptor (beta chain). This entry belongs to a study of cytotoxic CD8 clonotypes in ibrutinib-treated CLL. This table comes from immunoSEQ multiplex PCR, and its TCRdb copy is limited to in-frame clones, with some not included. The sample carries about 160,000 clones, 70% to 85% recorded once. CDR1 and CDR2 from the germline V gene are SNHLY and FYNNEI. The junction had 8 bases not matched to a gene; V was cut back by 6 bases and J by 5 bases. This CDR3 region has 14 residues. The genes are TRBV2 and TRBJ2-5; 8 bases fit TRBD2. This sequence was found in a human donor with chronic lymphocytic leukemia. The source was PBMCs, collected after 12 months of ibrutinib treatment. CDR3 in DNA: TGTGCCAGCAGAGAGACTAGCGTCCCGGAGACCCAGTACTTC. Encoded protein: CASRETSVPETQYF.